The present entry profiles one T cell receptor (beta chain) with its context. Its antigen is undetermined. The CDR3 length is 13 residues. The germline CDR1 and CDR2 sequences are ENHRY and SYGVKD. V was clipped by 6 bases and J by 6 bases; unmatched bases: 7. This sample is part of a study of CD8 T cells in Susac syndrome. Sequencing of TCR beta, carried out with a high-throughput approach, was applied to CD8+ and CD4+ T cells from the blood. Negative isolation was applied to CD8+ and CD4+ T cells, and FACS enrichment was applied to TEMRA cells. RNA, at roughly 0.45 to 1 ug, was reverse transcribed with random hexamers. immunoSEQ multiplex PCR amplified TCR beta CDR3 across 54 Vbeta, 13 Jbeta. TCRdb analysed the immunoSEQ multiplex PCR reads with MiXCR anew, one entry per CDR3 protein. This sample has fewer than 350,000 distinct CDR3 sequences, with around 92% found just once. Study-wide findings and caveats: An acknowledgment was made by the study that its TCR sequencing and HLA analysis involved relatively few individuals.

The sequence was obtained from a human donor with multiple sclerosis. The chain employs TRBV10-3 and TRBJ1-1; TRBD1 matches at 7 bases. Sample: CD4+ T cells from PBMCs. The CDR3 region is CAISLTGMAEAFF. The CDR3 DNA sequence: TGTGCCATCAGCCTGACAGGGATGGCTGAAGCTTTCTTT.